A selection of T cell receptor beta chains follows, all from one sample in a study of blood T cell repertoires in COVID-19. Profiled with immunoSEQ multiplex PCR; TCRdb holds only in-frame clones, not every one. Here the sample spans roughly 250,000 clones, about four fifths being singletons. Input material: peripheral blood. The source is a woman at least 80 years old with acute or convalescent COVID-19. The CDR3 runs from the conserved cysteine through the conserved F or W. The order of the fields is J gene, V gene, CDR3 length, clone size, D gene, CDR3 protein, CDR3 DNA. A D gene is named only where the DNA matches it firmly. A row's size may be missing; if present it is once, few, many or a size class.

TRBJ1-6	TRBV4-1	15	.	.	CASSQDVAVNSPLHF	TGCGCCAGCAGCCAAGATGTAGCCGTAAATTCACCCCTCCACTTT
TRBJ2-3	TRBV11-2	13	.	.	CASSLDPSVTQYF	TGTGCCAGCAGCTTAGATCCAAGCGTTACGCAGTATTTT
TRBJ2-2	TRBV2	20	few	TRBD2	CASSPQPSGGAGRSTGELFF	TGTGCCAGCAGTCCCCAACCTAGCGGGGGGGCGGGTCGTAGCACCGGGGAGCTGTTTTTT
TRBJ1-1	TRBV5-1	13	.	.	CASSLMYLAEAFF	TGCGCCAGCAGCCTAATGTATTTGGCTGAAGCTTTCTTT
TRBJ1-2	TRBV2	13	.	TRBD1	CASRPQGAAGYTF	TGTGCCAGCAGACCCCAGGGGGCGGCTGGCTACACCTTC
TRBJ2-1	TRBV7-2	17	.	TRBD1	CASSLALGQGLNNEQFF	TGTGCCAGCAGCTTAGCTCTCGGACAGGGACTTAACAATGAGCAGTTCTTC
TRBJ2-7	TRBV3-1/TRBV3-2	16	.	.	CASSPIGGAGPYEQYF	TGTGCCAGCAGCCCCATAGGGGGAGCGGGGCCCTACGAGCAGTACTTC
TRBJ1-6	TRBV30	14	.	TRBD1	CAWTTGQVGSPLHF	TGTGCCTGGACCACAGGACAGGTCGGTTCACCCCTCCACTTT
TRBJ1-2	TRBV5-1	12	.	.	CASSFNGDGYTF	TGCGCCAGCAGCTTCAACGGGGATGGCTACACCTTC
TRBJ2-7	TRBV15	14	.	TRBD1	CATGQDKRQGEQYF	TGTGCCACCGGACAGGACAAACGACAGGGCGAGCAGTACTTC
TRBJ1-6	TRBV19	18	.	TRBD1	CASSIVTGSSPAGSPLHF	TGTGCCAGTAGTATTGTGACAGGGTCATCCCCTGCTGGATCACCCCTCCACTTT
TRBJ1-6	TRBV3-1/TRBV3-2	15	once	.	CASSQEEVENSPLHF	TGTGCCAGCAGCCAAGAGGAAGTGGAGAATTCACCCCTCCACTTT
TRBJ1-1	TRBV3-1/TRBV3-2	13	once	.	CASSLQGRTEAFF	TGTGCCAGCAGCCTACAGGGTCGCACTGAAGCTTTCTTT
TRBJ2-3	TRBV18	16	.	.	CASSPRGAHPPDTQYF	TGTGCCAGCTCACCCCGGGGGGCCCACCCCCCAGATACGCAGTATTTT
TRBJ1-2	TRBV6-2/TRBV6-3	15	.	TRBD1	CASSKQDREGAGYTF	TGTGCCAGCAGTAAACAGGACAGGGAGGGAGCTGGCTACACCTTC
TRBJ1-1	TRBV28	15	.	TRBD1	CASSPTPTGGTEAFF	TGTGCCAGCAGTCCAACCCCTACAGGGGGAACTGAAGCTTTCTTT
TRBJ2-2	TRBV5-1	18	.	TRBD1	CASSLASGPGQFTGELFF	TGCGCCAGCAGCTTGGCATCGGGTCCGGGACAGTTCACCGGGGAGCTGTTTTTT
TRBJ1-5	TRBV4-1	16	once	.	CASSPGVGGGSQPQHF	TGCGCCAGCAGCCCCGGAGTAGGGGGGGGGTCCCAGCCCCAGCATTTT
TRBJ2-2	TRBV10-3	14	.	.	CAINGQQNTGELFF	TGTGCCATCAACGGACAGCAGAACACCGGGGAGCTGTTTTTT
TRBJ2-3	TRBV5-4	14	.	TRBD2	CASSRGGAEDTQYF	TGTGCCAGCAGCCGCGGGGGGGCGGAAGATACGCAGTATTTT
TRBJ1-1	TRBV6-6	13	.	TRBD1	CASSSRGQTEAFF	TGTGCCAGCAGTTCCAGGGGGCAAACTGAAGCTTTCTTT
TRBJ1-1	TRBV6-5	13	.	TRBD1	CASSYPGQGSAFF	TGTGCCAGCAGTTACCCCGGACAGGGGAGCGCTTTCTTT
TRBJ1-3	TRBV29-1	15	few	.	CSVYDPGVEGNTIYF	TGCAGCGTGTACGACCCAGGGGTTGAGGGAAACACCATATATTTT
TRBJ2-5	TRBV9	16	.	.	CASSVAVWEPQETQYF	TGTGCCAGCAGCGTAGCTGTATGGGAGCCTCAAGAGACCCAGTACTTC
TRBJ1-5	TRBV19	16	.	TRBD1	CASSKFGQGENQPQHF	TGTGCCAGTAGTAAGTTCGGACAGGGTGAGAATCAGCCCCAGCATTTT
TRBJ2-1	TRBV5-1	15	.	TRBD2	CASRLIAGGRNEQFF	TGCGCCAGCAGACTTATAGCGGGGGGGCGCAATGAGCAGTTCTTC
TRBJ2-7	TRBV27	15	once	TRBD1	CASSSSGTGVYEQYF	TGTGCCAGCAGTTCCTCCGGGACAGGGGTATACGAGCAGTACTTC
TRBJ1-1	TRBV5-1	15	.	TRBD1	CASSSTGQENTEAFF	TGCGCCAGCAGCTCTACTGGACAGGAGAACACTGAAGCTTTCTTT
TRBJ1-5	TRBV7-2	12	.	.	CASSFPEGPQHF	TGTGCCAGCAGCTTCCCTGAGGGGCCCCAGCATTTT
TRBJ2-7	TRBV28	16	.	TRBD1	CASSSLFRDRGHEQYF	TGTGCCAGCAGTTCCCTTTTCCGGGACAGGGGGCACGAGCAGTACTTC
TRBJ1-4	TRBV27	14	many	TRBD1	CASSSGQGRGKLFF	TGTGCCAGCAGTTCCGGACAGGGCCGGGGGAAACTGTTTTTT
TRBJ1-1	TRBV7-2	14	once	TRBD1	CASVPDRVNTEAFF	TGTGCCAGCGTTCCGGACAGGGTGAACACTGAAGCTTTCTTT
TRBJ2-2	TRBV2	14	few	.	CASSEITGTGELFF	TGTGCCAGCAGTGAAATTACAGGGACGGGGGAGCTGTTTTTT
TRBJ1-2	TRBV7-9	13	.	.	CASSVGGALGYTF	TGTGCCAGCAGCGTCGGAGGGGCTCTTGGCTACACCTTC
TRBJ1-2	TRBV3-1/TRBV3-2	15	.	TRBD1	CASSHEGQGIHGYTF	TGTGCCAGCAGCCACGAGGGACAGGGAATCCATGGCTACACCTTC
TRBJ1-2	TRBV2	14	.	.	CASSVARGGDGYTF	TGTGCCAGCAGTGTGGCCAGGGGCGGCGATGGCTACACCTTC
TRBJ2-5	TRBV19	16	.	TRBD1	CASSMGDRGLWETQYF	TGTGCCAGTAGTATGGGGGACAGGGGGCTCTGGGAGACCCAGTACTTC
TRBJ1-3	TRBV2	16	.	.	CASSGFSGFTGNTIYF	TGTGCCAGCAGTGGGTTCTCAGGCTTCACTGGAAACACCATATATTTT
TRBJ1-3	TRBV7-6	15	once	TRBD1	CASSLGGGVGNTIYF	TGTGCCAGCAGCTTAGGAGGGGGCGTTGGAAACACCATATATTTT
TRBJ1-6	TRBV30	16	.	.	CAWRDWTNGLYSPLHF	TGTGCCTGGAGGGATTGGACCAATGGACTCTATTCACCCCTCCACTTT
TRBJ2-2	TRBV7-2	16	.	.	CASSLGPGGWTGELFF	TGTGCCAGCAGCTTAGGCCCGGGGGGCTGGACCGGGGAGCTGTTTTTT
TRBJ2-3	TRBV4-2	17	few	TRBD2	CASSPLSVAGVGDTQYF	TGTGCCAGCAGCCCTTTGAGTGTAGCGGGGGTGGGAGATACGCAGTATTTT
TRBJ1-2	TRBV6-1	17	.	TRBD1	CASSDSGTGGIGYGYTF	TGTGCCAGCAGTGATTCCGGGACAGGGGGGATTGGCTATGGCTACACCTTC
TRBJ2-7	TRBV5-4	13	once	TRBD2	CASSLGGRDEQYF	TGTGCCAGCAGCTTGGGAGGGAGGGACGAGCAGTACTTC
TRBJ2-1	TRBV2	15	once	TRBD1	CASSERGQGANEQFF	TGTGCCAGCAGTGAAAGGGGTCAGGGGGCCAATGAGCAGTTCTTC
TRBJ1-2	TRBV2	13	.	TRBD1	CASSYRDSHGYTF	TGTGCCAGCAGTTACCGGGACAGTCATGGCTACACCTTC
TRBJ2-3	TRBV10-1	13	.	TRBD2	CASGAGGSDTQYF	TGCGCCAGCGGGGCGGGGGGGTCCGATACGCAGTATTTT
TRBJ1-2	TRBV12-3/TRBV12-4	11	.	.	CASSRGYGYTF	TGTGCCAGCAGTCGGGGCTATGGCTACACCTTC
TRBJ2-1	TRBV6-5	16	.	TRBD2	CASSYARAGGPDEQFF	TGTGCCAGCAGTTACGCTCGGGCGGGGGGGCCCGATGAGCAGTTCTTC
TRBJ2-7	TRBV6-2/TRBV6-3	20	.	.	CASSYSPSSIGGRSSYEQYF	TGTGCCAGCAGTTACTCGCCCTCCAGTATCGGAGGGAGGAGCTCCTACGAGCAGTACTTC
TRBJ2-1	TRBV11-1	16	.	.	CASSNTGRLGVNEQFF	TGTGCCAGCAGTAATACCGGGAGACTGGGGGTCAATGAGCAGTTCTTC
TRBJ2-7	TRBV15	15	.	.	CATSRDPTASYEQYF	TGTGCCACCAGCAGAGATCCGACAGCCTCCTACGAGCAGTACTTC
TRBJ1-2	TRBV14	14	.	.	CASSQEGRDYGYTF	TGTGCCAGCAGCCAAGAAGGGAGGGACTATGGCTACACCTTC
TRBJ2-7	TRBV2	15	.	TRBD2	CASSERGSVSYEQYF	TGTGCCAGCAGTGAGCGGGGGTCCGTGTCCTACGAGCAGTACTTC
TRBJ1-5	TRBV30	13	.	TRBD1	CAWTTGGNQPQHF	TGTGCCTGGACTACAGGGGGCAATCAGCCCCAGCATTTT
TRBJ1-6	TRBV15	17	.	.	CATSRDYGGRYNSPLHF	TGTGCCACCAGCAGAGATTACGGGGGGAGATATAATTCACCCCTCCACTTT
TRBJ2-2	TRBV7-2	15	.	.	CASSWDIMNTGELFF	TGTGCCAGCAGCTGGGACATAATGAACACCGGGGAGCTGTTTTTT
TRBJ1-2	TRBV6-6	12	.	.	CASRTTGYGYTF	TGTGCCAGCAGAACCACAGGGTATGGCTACACCTTC
TRBJ2-1	TRBV27	14	.	.	CASTRTDPYNEQFF	TGTGCCAGCACCAGGACTGATCCCTACAATGAGCAGTTCTTC
TRBJ2-7	TRBV5-5	12	few	.	CASSFRSYEQYF	TGTGCCAGCAGCTTCAGGTCCTACGAGCAGTACTTC